The clone carrying this TCR beta chain appeared a single time. The data belong to a study of cytomegalovirus exposure and HLA in healthy donors. The PCR ran on 60 Vbeta and 13 Jbeta primers. Sequencing was performed with immunoSEQ multiplex PCR; in TCRdb, only in-frame clones are kept and a portion is missing. Of about 120,000 clones in the sample, roughly four fifths were seen once. The CDR3 has 15 amino acids. Between the trimmed V and J ends, which lost 0 bases and 0 bases, there was a span of 9 bases. Germline loops: CDR1 MGHRA, CDR2 YSYEKL. The source is a man aged 40-49 years in good health and CMV-seronegative. The sample comprised PBMCs. The genes are TRBV4-1 and TRBJ2-7; D is uncertain. DNA for the CDR3: TGCGCCAGCAGCCAAGATATACAGAACTCCTACGAGCAGTACTTC. Its translation is CASSQDIQNSYEQYF.